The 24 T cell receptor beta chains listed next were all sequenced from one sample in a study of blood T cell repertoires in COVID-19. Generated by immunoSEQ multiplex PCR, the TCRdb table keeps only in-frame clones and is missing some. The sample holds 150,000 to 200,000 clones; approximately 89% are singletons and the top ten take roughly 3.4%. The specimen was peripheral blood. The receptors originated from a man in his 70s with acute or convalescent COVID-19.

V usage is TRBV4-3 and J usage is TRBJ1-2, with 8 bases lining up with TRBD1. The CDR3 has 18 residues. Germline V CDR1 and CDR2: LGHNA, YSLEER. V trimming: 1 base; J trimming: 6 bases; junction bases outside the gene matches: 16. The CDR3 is CASSQVSRGLTPGDGYTF. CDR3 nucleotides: TGCGCCAGCAGCCAAGTAAGCAGGGGGCTTACTCCTGGGGATGGCTACACCTTC.

CDR3 coding DNA: TGTGCCAGCAGCACGGGGGGCCGTGTCGGGGAGCTGTTTTTT. This sequence encodes CASSTGGRVGELFF. V gene TRBV9 combines with J gene TRBJ2-2; TRBD2 is a possible D gene (7 bases). V was pared by 4 bases and J by 7 bases, with 14 bases between. The CDR3 length is 14 residues. Germline assignment: CDR1 SGDLS and CDR2 YYNGEE.

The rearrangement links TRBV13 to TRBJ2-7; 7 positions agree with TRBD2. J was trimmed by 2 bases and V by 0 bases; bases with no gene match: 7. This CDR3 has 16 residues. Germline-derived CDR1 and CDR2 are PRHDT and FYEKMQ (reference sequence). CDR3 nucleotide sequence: TGTGCCAGCAGCTTAGGGGAGGGGAGGGAGACCTACGAGCAGTACTTC. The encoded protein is CASSLGEGRETYEQYF.

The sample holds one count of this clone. CDR3 amino acids: CASTPIGGWRIHSNQPQHF. The CDR3 bases are TGTGCCAGTACTCCTATAGGGGGTTGGAGAATTCATAGCAATCAGCCCCAGCATTTT. The chain recombines TRBV19 with TRBJ1-5; D might be TRBD1 (6 bases). Germline lookup yields CDR1 LNHDA and CDR2 SQIVND (reference sequence). The V and J ends lost 7 bases and 0 bases respectively, with 25 bases between them. CDR3 length: 19 residues.

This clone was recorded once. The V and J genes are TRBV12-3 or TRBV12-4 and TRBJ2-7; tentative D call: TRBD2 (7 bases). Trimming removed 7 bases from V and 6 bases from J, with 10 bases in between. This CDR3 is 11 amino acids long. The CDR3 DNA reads TGTGCCAGCAAGGGGGGGGGCGAGCAGTACTTC. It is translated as CASKGGGEQYF.

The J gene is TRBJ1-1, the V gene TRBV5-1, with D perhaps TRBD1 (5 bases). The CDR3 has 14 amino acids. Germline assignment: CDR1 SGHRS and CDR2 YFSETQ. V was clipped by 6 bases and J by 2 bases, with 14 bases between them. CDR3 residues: CASIPGASNTEAFF. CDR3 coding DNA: TGCGCCAGCATCCCTGGGGCCAGTAACACTGAAGCTTTCTTT.

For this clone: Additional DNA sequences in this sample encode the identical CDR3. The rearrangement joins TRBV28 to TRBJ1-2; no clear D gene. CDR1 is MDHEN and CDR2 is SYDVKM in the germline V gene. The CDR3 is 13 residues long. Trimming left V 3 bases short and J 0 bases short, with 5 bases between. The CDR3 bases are TGTGCCAGCAGTTTGGGCGCTAACTATGGCTACACCTTC. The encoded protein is CASSLGANYGYTF.

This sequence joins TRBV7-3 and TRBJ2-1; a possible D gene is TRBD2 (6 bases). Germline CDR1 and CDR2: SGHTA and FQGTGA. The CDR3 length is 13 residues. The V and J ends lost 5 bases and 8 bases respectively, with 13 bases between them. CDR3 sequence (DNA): TGTGCCAGCAGCCGGCAGGGAGGTGATGAGCAGTTCTTC. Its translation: CASSRQGGDEQFF.

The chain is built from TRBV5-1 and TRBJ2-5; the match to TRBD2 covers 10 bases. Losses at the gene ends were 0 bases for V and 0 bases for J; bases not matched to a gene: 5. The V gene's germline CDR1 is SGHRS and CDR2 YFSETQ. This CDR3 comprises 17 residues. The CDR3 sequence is CASSLGLAGVYQETQYF. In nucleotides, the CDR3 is TGCGCCAGCAGCTTGGGGCTAGCGGGGGTGTACCAAGAGACCCAGTACTTC.

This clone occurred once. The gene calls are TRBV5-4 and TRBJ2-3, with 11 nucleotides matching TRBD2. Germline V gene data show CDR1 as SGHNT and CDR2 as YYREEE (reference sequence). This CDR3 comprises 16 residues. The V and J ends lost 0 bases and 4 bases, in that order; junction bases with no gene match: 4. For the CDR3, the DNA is TGTGCCAGCAGCTTGGGGGCTAGCGGGAGGCCAGATACGCAGTATTTT. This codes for CASSLGASGRPDTQYF.

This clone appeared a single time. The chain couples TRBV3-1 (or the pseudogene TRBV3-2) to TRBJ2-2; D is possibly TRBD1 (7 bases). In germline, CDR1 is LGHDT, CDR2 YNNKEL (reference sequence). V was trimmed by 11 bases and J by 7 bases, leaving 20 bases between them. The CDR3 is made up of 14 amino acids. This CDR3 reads CAAQGGARGGELFF. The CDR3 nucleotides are TGTGCCGCCCAGGGGGGCGCTCGGGGCGGGGAGCTGTTTTTT.

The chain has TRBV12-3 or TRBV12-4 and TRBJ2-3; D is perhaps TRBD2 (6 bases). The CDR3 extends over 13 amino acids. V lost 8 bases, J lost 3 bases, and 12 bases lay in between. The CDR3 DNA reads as TGTGCCAGCGGGGGACTCCGAACAGATACGCAGTATTTT. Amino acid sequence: CASGGLRTDTQYF.

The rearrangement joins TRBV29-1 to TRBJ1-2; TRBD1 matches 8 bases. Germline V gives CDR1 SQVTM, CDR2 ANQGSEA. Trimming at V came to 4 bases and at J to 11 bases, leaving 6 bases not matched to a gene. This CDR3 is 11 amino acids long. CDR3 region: CSVGRDRSYTF. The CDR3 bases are TGCAGCGTTGGAAGGGACAGGTCTTACACCTTC.

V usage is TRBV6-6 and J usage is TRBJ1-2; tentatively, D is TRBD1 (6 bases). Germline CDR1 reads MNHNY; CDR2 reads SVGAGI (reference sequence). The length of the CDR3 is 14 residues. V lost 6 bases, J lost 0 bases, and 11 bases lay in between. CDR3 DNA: TGTGCCAGCAGCCAACAGGGATCTAACTATGGCTACACCTTC. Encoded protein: CASSQQGSNYGYTF.

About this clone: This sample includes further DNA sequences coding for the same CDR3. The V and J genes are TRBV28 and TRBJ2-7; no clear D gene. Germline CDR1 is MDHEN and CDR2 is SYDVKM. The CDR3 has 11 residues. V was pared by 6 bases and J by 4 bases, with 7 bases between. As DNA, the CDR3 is TGTGCCAGCAGCCGAGGATACGAGCAGTACTTC. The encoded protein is CASSRGYEQYF. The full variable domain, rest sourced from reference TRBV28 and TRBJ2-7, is DVKVTQSSRYLVKRTGEKVFLECVQDMDHENMFWYRQDPGLGLRLIYFSYDVKMKEKGDIPEGYSVSREKKERFSLILESASTNQTSMYLCASSRGYEQYFGPGTRLTVT.

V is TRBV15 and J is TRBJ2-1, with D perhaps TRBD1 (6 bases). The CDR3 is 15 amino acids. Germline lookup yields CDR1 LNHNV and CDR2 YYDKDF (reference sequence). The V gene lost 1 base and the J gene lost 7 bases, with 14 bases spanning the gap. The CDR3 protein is CATSRGDKQANEQFF. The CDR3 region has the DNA TGTGCCACCAGCAGAGGGGACAAACAAGCTAATGAGCAGTTCTTC.

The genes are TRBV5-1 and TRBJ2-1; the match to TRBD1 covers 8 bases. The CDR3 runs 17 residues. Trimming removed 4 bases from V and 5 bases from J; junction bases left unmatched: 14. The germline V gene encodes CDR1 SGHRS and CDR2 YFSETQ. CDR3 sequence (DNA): TGCGCCAGCAGCACCCCGGGACAGGCATACCTGCACAATGAGCAGTTCTTC. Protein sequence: CASSTPGQAYLHNEQFF.

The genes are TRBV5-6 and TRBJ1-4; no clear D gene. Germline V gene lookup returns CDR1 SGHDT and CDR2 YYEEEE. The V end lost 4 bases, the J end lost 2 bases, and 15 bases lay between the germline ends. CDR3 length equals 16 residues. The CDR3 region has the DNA TGTGCCAGCAGCCCGGGTCTGGCTACCACTAATGAAAAACTGTTTTTT. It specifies CASSPGLATTNEKLFF.

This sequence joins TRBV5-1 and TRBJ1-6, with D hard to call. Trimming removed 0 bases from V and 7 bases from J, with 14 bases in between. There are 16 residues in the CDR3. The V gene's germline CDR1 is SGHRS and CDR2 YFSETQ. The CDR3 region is CASSLAPAPSNSPLHF. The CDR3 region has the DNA TGCGCCAGCAGCTTGGCACCAGCGCCTTCCAATTCACCCCTCCACTTT.

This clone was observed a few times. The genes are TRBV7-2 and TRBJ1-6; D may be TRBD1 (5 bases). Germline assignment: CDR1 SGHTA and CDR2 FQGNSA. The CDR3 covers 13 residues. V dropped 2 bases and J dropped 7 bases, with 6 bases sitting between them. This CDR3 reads CASSLRGNSPLHF. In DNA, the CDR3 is TGTGCCAGCAGCTTAAGGGGAAATTCACCCCTCCACTTT.

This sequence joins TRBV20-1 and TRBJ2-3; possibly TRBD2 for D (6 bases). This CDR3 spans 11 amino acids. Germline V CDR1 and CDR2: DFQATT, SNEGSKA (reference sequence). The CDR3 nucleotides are TGCGGGATGCGGGACACAGATACGCAGTATTTT. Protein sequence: CGMRDTDTQYF.

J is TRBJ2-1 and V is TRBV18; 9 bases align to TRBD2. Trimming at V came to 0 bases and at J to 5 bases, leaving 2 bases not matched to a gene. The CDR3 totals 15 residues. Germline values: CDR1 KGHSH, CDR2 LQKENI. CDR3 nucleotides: TGTGCCAGCTCACCACCTAGCGGGGGAAACAATGAGCAGTTCTTC. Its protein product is CASSPPSGGNNEQFF.

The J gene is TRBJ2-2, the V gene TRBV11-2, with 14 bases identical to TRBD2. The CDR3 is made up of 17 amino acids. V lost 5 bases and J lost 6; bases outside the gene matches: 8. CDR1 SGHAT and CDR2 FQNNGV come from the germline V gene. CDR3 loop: CASSLGRLAGGPGELFF. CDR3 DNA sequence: TGTGCCAGCAGCCTGGGGAGACTAGCGGGGGGGCCCGGGGAGCTGTTTTTT.

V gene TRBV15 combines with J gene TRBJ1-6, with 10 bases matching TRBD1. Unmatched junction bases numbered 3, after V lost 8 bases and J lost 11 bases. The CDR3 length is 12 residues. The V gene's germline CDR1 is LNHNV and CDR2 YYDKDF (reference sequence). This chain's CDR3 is CATGQGVPPLHF. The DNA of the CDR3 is TGTGCCACCGGACAGGGGGTTCCACCCCTCCACTTT.